This T cell receptor (beta chain) was sequenced in a study of blood T cells in healthy people across ages. A second about 7 to 12 cycle PCR used barcoded and J-beta primers. Using its own MiXCR run on the 5' RACE reads, TCRdb lists one record per CDR3 protein. This sample carries around 1,500,000 distinct CDR3 sequences, about 30% of them seen once, and the ten largest clones take 7.7%. This clonotype was detected ten times or more. What it recognizes is unknown. Trimming at V came to 4 bases and at J to 7 bases, leaving 5 bases not matched to a gene. CDR1 is ENHRY and CDR2 is SYGVKD in the germline V gene. CDR3 length: 14 amino acids. Findings of the study overall: A roughly linear fall in TCR beta diversity per million T cells was seen with increasing age. More naive CD4+ cells and higher diversity marked long-lived donors relative to aged donors.

Drawn from each donor were around 10 milliliters of peripheral blood. Samples each had at least 6 micrograms of total RNA extracted. The source material was blood. The chain has TRBV10-3 and TRBJ2-7; 12 nucleotides line up with TRBD1. The receptor comes from a woman under 40 in good health. The CDR3 sequence: CAISGDRGPREQYF. The CDR3 coding sequence is TGTGCCATCAGTGGGGACAGGGGGCCACGGGAGCAGTACTTC.